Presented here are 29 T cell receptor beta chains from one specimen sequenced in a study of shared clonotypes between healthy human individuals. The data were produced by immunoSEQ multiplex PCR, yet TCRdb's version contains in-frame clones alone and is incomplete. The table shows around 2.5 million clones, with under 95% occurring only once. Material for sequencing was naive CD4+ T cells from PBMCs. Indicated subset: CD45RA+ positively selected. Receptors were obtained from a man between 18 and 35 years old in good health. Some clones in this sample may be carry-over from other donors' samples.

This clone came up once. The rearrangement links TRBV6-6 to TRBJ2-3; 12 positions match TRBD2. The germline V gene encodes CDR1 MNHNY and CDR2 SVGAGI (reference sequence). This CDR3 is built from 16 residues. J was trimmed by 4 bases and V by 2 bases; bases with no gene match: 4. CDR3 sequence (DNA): TGTGCCAGCAGTTACCTAGCGGGAGGGCCTCCAGATACGCAGTATTTT. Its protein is CASSYLAGGPPDTQYF.

CDR3 DNA sequence: TGTGCCAGCAGCCAATTTCAGGGTGCGGGTCAGCCCCAGCATTTT. Translation: CASSQFQGAGQPQHF. The chain links TRBV16 to TRBJ1-5, with D possibly matching TRBD1 (5 bases). Germline V gene data show CDR1 as KGHSY and CDR2 as FQNENV. There are 15 residues in the CDR3. With 1 base removed from V and 6 bases from J, the gap between germline ends came to 13 bases.

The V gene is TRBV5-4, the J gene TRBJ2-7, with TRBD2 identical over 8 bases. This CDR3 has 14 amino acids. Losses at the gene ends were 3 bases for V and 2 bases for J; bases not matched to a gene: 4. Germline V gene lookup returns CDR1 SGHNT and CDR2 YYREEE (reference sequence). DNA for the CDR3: TGTGCCAGCAGCTCGGGGGGGAATCCCTACGAGCAGTACTTC. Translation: CASSSGGNPYEQYF. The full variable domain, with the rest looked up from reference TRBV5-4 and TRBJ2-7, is ETGVTQSPTHLIKTRGQQVTLRCSSQSGHNTVSWYQQALGQGPQFIFQYYREEENGRGNFPPRFSGLQFPNYSSELNVNALELDDSALYLCASSSGGNPYEQYFGPGTRLTVT.

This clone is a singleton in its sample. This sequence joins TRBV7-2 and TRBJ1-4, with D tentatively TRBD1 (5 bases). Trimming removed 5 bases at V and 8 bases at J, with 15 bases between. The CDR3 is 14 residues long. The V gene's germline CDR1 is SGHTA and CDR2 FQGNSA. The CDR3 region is CASSPLGAFEKLFF. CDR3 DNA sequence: TGTGCCAGCAGCCCACTCGGGGCGTTCGAAAAACTGTTTTTT.

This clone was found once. The CDR3 nucleotides are TGTGCCAGCAGTCCCATTTATTCAGGGACGTCCACAGATACGCAGTATTTT. Protein product: CASSPIYSGTSTDTQYF. V usage is TRBV28 and J usage is TRBJ2-3, with D perhaps assigned TRBD1 or TRBD2 (5 bases each). V shed 5 bases and J shed 2 bases, with 20 bases lying between them. Germline V CDR1 and CDR2: MDHEN, SYDVKM. The CDR3 is 17 amino acids.

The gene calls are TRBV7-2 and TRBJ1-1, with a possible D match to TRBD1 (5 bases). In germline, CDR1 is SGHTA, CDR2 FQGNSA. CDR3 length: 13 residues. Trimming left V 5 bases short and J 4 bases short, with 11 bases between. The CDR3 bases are TGTGCCAGCAGCCCGGGGACGGTCACTGAAGCTTTCTTT. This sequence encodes CASSPGTVTEAFF.

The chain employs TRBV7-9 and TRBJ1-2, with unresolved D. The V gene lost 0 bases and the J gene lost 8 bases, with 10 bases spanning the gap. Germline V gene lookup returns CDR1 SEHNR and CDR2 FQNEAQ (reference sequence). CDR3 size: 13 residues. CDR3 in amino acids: CASSLAGLLGYTF. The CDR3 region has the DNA TGTGCCAGCAGCTTAGCAGGGCTGTTAGGCTACACCTTC. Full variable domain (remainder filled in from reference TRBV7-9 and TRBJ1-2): DTGVSQNPRHKITKRGQNVTFRCDPISEHNRLYWYRQTLGQGPEFLTYFQNEAQLEKSRLLSDRFSAERPKGSFSTLEIQRTEQGDSAMYLCASSLAGLLGYTFGSGTRLTVV.

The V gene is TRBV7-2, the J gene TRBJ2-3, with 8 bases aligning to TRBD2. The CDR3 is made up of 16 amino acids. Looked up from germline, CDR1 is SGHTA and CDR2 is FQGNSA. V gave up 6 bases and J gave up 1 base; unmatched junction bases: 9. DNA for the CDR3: TGTGCCAGCAGGGGGGCCGGGACTAGGCGCACAGATACGCAGTATTTT. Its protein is CASRGAGTRRTDTQYF.

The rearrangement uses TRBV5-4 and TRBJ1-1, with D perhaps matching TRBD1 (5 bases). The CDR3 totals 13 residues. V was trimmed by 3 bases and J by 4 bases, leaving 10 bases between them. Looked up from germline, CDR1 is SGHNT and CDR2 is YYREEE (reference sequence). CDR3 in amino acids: CASSWQGGTEAFF. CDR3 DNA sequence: TGTGCCAGCAGCTGGCAGGGAGGCACTGAAGCTTTCTTT.

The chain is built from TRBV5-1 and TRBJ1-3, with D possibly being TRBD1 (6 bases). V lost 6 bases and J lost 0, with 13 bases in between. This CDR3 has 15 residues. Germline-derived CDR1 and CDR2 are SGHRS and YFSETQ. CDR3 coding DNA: TGCGCCAGCACCGAGGGGGGGAGCTCTGGAAACACCATATATTTT. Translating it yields CASTEGGSSGNTIYF.

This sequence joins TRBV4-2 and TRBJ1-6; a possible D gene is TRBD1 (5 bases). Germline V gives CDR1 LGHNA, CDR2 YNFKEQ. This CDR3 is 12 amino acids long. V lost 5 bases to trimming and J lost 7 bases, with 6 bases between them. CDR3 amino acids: CASSYRNSPLHF. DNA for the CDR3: TGTGCCAGCAGCTACAGGAATTCACCCCTCCACTTT.

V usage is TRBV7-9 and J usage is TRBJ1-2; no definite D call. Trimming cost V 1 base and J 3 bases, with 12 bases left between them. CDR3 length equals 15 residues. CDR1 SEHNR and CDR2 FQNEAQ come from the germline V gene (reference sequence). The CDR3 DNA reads TGTGCCAGCAGCTTAGGCGCGCGGGCGGACTATGGCTACACCTTC. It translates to CASSLGARADYGYTF.

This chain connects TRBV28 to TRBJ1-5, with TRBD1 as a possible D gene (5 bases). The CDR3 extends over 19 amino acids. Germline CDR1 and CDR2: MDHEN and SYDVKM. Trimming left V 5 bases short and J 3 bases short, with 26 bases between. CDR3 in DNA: TGTGCCAGCAGTGGGGCCGCGGGGCCGGCCTGGGGGGACAATCAGCCCCAGCATTTT. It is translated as CASSGAAGPAWGDNQPQHF. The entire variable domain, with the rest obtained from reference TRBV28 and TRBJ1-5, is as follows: DVKVTQSSRYLVKRTGEKVFLECVQDMDHENMFWYRQDPGLGLRLIYFSYDVKMKEKGDIPEGYSVSREKKERFSLILESASTNQTSMYLCASSGAAGPAWGDNQPQHFGDGTRLSIL.

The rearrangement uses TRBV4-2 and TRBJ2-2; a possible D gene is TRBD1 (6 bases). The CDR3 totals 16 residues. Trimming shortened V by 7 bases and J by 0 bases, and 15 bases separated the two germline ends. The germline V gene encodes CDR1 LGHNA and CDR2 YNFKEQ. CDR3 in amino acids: CASTIQTGSNTGELFF. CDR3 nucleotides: TGTGCCAGCACCATACAGACAGGATCGAACACCGGGGAGCTGTTTTTT.

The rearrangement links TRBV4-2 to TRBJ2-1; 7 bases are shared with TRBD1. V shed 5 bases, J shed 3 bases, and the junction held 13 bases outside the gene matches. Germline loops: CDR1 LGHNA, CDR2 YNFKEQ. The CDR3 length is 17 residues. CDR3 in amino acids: CASSGTGDGGDYNEQFF. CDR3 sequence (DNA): TGTGCCAGCAGCGGTACAGGGGATGGTGGGGACTACAATGAGCAGTTCTTC.

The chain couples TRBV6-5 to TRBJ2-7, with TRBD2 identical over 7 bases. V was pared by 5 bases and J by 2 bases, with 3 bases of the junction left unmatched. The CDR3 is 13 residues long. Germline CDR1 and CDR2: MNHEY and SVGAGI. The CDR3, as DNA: TGTGCCAGCAGTAGGGACTATACCTACGAGCAGTACTTC. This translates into CASSRDYTYEQYF.

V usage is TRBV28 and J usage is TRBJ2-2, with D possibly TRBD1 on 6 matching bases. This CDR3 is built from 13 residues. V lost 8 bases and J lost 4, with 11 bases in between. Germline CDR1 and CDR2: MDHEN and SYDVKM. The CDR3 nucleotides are TGTGCCAGCCGTAGGGGGACCACCGGGGAGCTGTTTTTT. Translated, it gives CASRRGTTGELFF.

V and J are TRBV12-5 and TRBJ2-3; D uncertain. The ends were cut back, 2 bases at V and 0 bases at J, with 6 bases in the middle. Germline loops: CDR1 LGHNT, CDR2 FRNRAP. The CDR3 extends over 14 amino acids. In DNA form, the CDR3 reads TGTGCTAGTGGTTTGAGCCCTAGCACAGATACGCAGTATTTT. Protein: CASGLSPSTDTQYF.

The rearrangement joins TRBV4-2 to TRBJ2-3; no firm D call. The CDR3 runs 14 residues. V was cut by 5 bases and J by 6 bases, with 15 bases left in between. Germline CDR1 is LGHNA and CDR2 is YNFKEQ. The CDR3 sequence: CASSNAEPWDTQYF. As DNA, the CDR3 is TGTGCCAGCAGCAATGCGGAACCTTGGGATACGCAGTATTTT.

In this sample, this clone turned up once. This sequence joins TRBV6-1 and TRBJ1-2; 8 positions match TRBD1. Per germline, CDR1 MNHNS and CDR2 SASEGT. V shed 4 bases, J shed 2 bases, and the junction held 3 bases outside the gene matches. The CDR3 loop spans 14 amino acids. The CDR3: CASSVGDRNYGYTF. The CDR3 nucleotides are TGTGCCAGCAGTGTAGGGGACAGGAACTATGGCTACACCTTC.

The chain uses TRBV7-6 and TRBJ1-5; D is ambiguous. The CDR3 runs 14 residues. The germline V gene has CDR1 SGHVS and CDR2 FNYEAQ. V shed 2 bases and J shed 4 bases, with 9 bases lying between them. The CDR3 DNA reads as TGTGCCAGCAGCTTAAGGCCAGAGAATCAGCCCCAGCATTTT. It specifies CASSLRPENQPQHF.

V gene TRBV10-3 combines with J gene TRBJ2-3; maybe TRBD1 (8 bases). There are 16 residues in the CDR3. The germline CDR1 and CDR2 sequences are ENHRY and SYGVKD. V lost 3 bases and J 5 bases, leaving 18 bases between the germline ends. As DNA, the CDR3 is TGTGCCATCAGTGACGGACAGGGAGGGGCCTTAGATACGCAGTATTTT. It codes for CAISDGQGGALDTQYF.

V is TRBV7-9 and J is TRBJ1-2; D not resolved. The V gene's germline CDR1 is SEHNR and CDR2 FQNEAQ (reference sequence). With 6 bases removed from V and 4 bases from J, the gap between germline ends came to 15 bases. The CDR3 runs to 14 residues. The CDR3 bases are TGTGCCAGCAGTAAACCGAATACGGTCTATGGCTACACCTTC. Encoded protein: CASSKPNTVYGYTF.

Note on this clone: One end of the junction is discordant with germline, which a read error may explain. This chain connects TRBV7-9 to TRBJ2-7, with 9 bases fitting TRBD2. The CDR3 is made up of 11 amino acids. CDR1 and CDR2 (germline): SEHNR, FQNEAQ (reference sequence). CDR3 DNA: TGTGCCAGCAGCTCATTAGCGGGAGCCCTCTTC. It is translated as CASSSLAGALF.

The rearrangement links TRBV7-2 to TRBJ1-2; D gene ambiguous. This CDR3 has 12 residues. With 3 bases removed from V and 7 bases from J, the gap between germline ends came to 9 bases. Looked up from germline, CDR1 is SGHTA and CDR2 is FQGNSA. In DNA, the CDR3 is TGTGCCAGCAGCTTCCGCTTTACTGGCTACACCTTC. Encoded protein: CASSFRFTGYTF.

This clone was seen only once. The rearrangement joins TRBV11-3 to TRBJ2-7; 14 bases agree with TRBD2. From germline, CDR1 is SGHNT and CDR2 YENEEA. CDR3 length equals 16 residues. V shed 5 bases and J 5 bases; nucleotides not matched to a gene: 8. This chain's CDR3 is CASSPGTSGSLHEQYF. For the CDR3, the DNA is TGTGCCAGCAGCCCGGGGACTAGCGGGAGTCTCCACGAGCAGTACTTC.

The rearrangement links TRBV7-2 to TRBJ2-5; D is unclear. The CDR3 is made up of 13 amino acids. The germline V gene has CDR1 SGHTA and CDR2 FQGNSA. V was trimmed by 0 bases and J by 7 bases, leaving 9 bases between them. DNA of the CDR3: TGTGCCAGCAGCTTAGCTGGGTCAGGGACCCAGTACTTC. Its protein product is CASSLAGSGTQYF.

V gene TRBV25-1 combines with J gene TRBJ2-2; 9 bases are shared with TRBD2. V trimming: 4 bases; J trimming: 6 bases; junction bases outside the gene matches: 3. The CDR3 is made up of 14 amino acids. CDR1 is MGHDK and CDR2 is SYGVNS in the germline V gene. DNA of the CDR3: TGTGCCAGCAGTGTAGCGGGAGCGGCCGGGGAGCTGTTTTTT. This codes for CASSVAGAAGELFF.

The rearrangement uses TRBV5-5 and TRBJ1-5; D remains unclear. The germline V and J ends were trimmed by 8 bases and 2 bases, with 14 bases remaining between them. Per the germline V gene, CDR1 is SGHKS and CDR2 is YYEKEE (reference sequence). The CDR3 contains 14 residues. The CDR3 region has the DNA TGTGCCAGGCCAACCCGTCGGGGCAATCAGCCCCAGCATTTT. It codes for CARPTRRGNQPQHF.